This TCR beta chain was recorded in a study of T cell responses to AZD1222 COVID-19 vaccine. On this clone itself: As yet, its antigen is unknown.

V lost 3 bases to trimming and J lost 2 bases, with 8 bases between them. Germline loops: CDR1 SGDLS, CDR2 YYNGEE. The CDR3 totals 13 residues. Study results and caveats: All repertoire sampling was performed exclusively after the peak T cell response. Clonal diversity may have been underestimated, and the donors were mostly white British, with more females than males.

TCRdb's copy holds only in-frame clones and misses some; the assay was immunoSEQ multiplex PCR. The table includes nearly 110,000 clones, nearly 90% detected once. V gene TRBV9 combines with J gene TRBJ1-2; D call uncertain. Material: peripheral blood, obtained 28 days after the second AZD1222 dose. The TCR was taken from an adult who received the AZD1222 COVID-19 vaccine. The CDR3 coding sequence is TGTGCCAGCAGCGCGGACGGCAACTATGGCTACACCTTC. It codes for CASSADGNYGYTF.